This T cell receptor (beta chain) came from a study of blood T cell repertoires in COVID-19. This clone was counted a single time. Assay used: immunoSEQ multiplex PCR; TCRdb lists only in-frame clones, some missing. The table has 190,000 or so clones, about 81% seen once. This clonotype was obtained from a woman older than 75 with COVID-19, enrolled during active disease. Sequenced: peripheral blood.

The DNA for the CDR3 is TGTGCCAGCAGTTCCCCTCAGGGGGCCTACGAGCAGTACTTC. Amino acids: CASSSPQGAYEQYF. V is TRBV28 and J is TRBJ2-7; 7 nucleotides align to TRBD1. This CDR3 comprises 14 residues. The V and J ends lost 4 bases and 2 bases, in that order; junction bases with no gene match: 5. CDR1 and CDR2 from the germline V gene are MDHEN and SYDVKM.